This T cell receptor (beta chain) is drawn from a study of cytomegalovirus exposure and HLA in healthy donors. Worth noting for this clone: The antigen remains undetermined.

Study results and caveats: Apart from CMV serostatus, no immune exposure information was available. According to a later analysis, donors in an Asian-associated ancestry cluster reportedly had fewer N-insertions than the approximately 730-donor mean.

V was pared by 3 bases and J by 6 bases, with 5 bases of the junction left unmatched. The CDR3 contains 13 residues. Germline V lookup: CDR1 SGDLS, CDR2 YYNGEE. PCR used 60 Vbeta primers and 13 Jbeta primers. TCRdb keeps only in-frame clones here, not all; method: immunoSEQ multiplex PCR. Among a few hundred thousand clones listed, about 93% were seen once. The chain links TRBV9 to TRBJ1-1; 7 positions match TRBD1. This receptor was identified in a girl aged 2 to 10 in good health and CMV-seronegative. The sequenced sample was PBMCs. DNA for the CDR3: TGTGCCAGCAGCGCAGATCAGGGGGCTGAAGCTTTCTTT. Residues: CASSADQGAEAFF.